The present entry profiles one T cell receptor (beta chain) with its context. Its cognate antigen has yet to be identified. Per-base quality was not reported, and no clone a single base away is much larger than it. Participants in the prospective study were enrolled through a virtual design, were aged 18 to 89 years, and lived in roughly 24 United States geographic areas. In the prospective study, cohorts were assigned on the basis of participant-reported clinical history obtained from a screening survey and a study questionnaire. ImmuneRACE Cohort 3 recovered participants were defined by two consecutive negative NP/OP PCR tests, healthcare professional clearance, or symptom resolution. In the prospective study, mobile phlebotomists collected whole blood, serum and a nasopharyngeal or oropharyngeal swab from each participant. Additional blood draws and questionnaires over an approximately two-month period could optionally be provided by prospective study participants. Before DNA extraction, blood samples from the prospective study were shipped at room temperature or frozen.

TCRbeta CDR3 regions were amplified from genomic DNA by means of the immunoSEQ Assay, a bias-controlled multiplex PCR. Per the authors' processing: The number of nucleated cells in each sample was estimated by amplification of reference gene primers within the assay. Sequence reads were collapsed and filtered to measure the absolute abundance of every unique TCRbeta CDR3 rearrangement. For each sample, productive Simpson clonality was calculated as the square root of Simpson's diversity index across productive rearrangements. TCRdb re-hosts the immuneACCESS table, in-frame sequences only. Its copies lack some clones; in the studies checked, an unresolved V gene accounts for under half of them, and the cause for the rest is not known. V and J calls and clone size follow that table, whereas D and trimming were derived from the DNA. This sample holds 350,000 to 400,000 clones; about nine tenths were observed only once. 1.5% to 2% of the sample is taken by the ten largest.

The record originates from a study of blood T cell repertoires in COVID-19 (dated by TCRdb to about 2020). Concerning the study at large: Samples covering the acute and convalescent phases of COVID-19 were provided by collaborators in the United States, Italy and Spain. The prospective study material was composed of cDNA or gDNA derived from T cells, B-cell-depleted T cells, or PBMCs. The dataset comprised deeply sampled blood TCRbeta repertoires from subjects exposed to, actively infected with, or recovered from COVID-19. The repertoires were released in a freely available public database intended as a resource for research on the immune response to SARS-CoV-2. Samples came from the ongoing ImmuneRACE study (first 160 participants) plus 1,254 subjects from 6 global collaborators. Nearly every sample came with metadata listing a de-identified subject ID, COVID-19 status, age in years and sex. Where available, HLA class I and class II types were taken from metadata supplied by the sample provider and were not determined by assay-based typing.

The germline V gene gives CDR1 as SGDLS and CDR2 as YYNGEE. The V and J ends are trimmed by 2 bases and 6 bases, leaving 11 bases between them. From its cysteine to its phenylalanine, the CDR3 spans 14 amino acids. Only the CDR3 portion is preserved as DNA: 42 bases, with reading frame beginning at the first base. The paper's findings and limits, for the study overall: The amount of clinical and demographic metadata varied by source and participant and was provided uncurated.

Input material: PBMCs or T cells enriched from blood (not recorded which). The TCR originated in a woman aged 25 to 39 who had recovered from COVID-19. The sequence joins TRBV9 to TRBJ2-2; too little of a D gene remains to name it. The DNA is as follows: TGTGCCAGCAGCGTTCTGGCAGCGTCCGGGGAGCTGTTTTTT. Its coded protein is CASSVLAASGELFF.